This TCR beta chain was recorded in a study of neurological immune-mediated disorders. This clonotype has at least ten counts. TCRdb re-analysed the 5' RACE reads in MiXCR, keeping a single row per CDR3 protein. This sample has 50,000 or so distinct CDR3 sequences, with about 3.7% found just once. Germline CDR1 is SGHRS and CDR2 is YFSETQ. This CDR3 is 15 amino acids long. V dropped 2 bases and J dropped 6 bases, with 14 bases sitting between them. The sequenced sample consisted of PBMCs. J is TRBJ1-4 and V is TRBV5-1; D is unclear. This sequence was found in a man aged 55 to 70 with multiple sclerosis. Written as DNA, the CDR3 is TGCGCCAGCAGCTTCTCCCGGGAGGCGTATGAAAAACTGTTTTTT. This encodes CASSFSREAYEKLFF.